This T cell receptor (beta chain) was captured in a study of T cell repertoires in cytomegalovirus infection. Study summary: Well-studied HLA-B-restricted epitopes and recently identified HLA-C-restricted epitopes of CMV were both used in the study. CMV infection plus the matching HLA type was flagged by public TCR beta signatures.

TCRdb reanalysed the reads using MiXCR and keeps one entry per CDR3 protein. The profile covers hundreds of thousands of distinct CDR3 sequences, with about a third appearing a single time and around 15% taken by the ten largest. The CDR3 is 12 amino acids. Germline values: CDR1 SGHAT, CDR2 FQNNGV. Trimming left V 8 bases short and J 8 bases short, with 13 bases between. Notes on the study in general: The ex vivo response was dominated by HLA-C-restricted CMV-specific TCR beta clonotypes.

This clonotype appeared a few times. Its antigen is unidentified. The specimen comprised cultured CD8+ T cells from PBMCs, sampled from culture after CMV antigen stimulation. The sequence was obtained from a human donor in good health (CMV status not recorded). Some clones in this sample may be carry-over from other donors' samples. V and J are TRBV11-2 and TRBJ2-1; D unclear. CDR3 region: CASSLPLDEQFF. The CDR3 DNA sequence: TGTGCCAGCTCCCTCCCGTTGGATGAGCAGTTCTTC.